Only a few counts were recorded for the clone carrying this T cell receptor (beta chain). Its antigen is still unknown. Repertoires were generated with immunoSEQ multiplex PCR, while TCRdb's copy carries only in-frame clones and drops some. This table holds thousands of clones, 20% to 25% found once. From germline, CDR1 is SGDLS and CDR2 YYNGEE. The CDR3 is made up of 13 amino acids. Between the trimmed V and J ends, which lost 0 bases and 6 bases, there was a span of 9 bases. The sample originates from a study of T cells in localized non-small cell lung cancer. Study observations and caveats: Adjacent lung had a median around 60 of the 100 largest tumor clones. Among the tissues sampled, uninvolved adjacent lung had the highest T cell clonality, above tumor.

The sequencing here drew on lung tumor tissue, taken before any cancer treatment. This TCR was sampled from a male donor aged 60 or older with stage I lung adenocarcinoma. The chain has TRBV9 and TRBJ2-5, with D unclear. For the CDR3, the DNA is TGTGCCAGCAGCGTAGGAAGTGGGAAGACCCAGTACTTC. As protein: CASSVGSGKTQYF.